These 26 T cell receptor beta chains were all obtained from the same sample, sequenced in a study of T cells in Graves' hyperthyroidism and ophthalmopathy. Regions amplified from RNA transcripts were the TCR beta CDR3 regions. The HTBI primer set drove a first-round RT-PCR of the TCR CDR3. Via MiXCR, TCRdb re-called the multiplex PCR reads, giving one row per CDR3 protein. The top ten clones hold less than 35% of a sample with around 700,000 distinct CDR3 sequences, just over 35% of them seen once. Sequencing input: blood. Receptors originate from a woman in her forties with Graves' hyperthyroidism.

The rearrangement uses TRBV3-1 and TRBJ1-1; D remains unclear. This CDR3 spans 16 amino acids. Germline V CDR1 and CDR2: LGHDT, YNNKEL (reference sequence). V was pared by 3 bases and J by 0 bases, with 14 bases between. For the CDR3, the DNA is TGTGCCAGCAGCCACACGCTCGGGCAGCTGAACACTGAAGCTTTCTTT. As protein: CASSHTLGQLNTEAFF.

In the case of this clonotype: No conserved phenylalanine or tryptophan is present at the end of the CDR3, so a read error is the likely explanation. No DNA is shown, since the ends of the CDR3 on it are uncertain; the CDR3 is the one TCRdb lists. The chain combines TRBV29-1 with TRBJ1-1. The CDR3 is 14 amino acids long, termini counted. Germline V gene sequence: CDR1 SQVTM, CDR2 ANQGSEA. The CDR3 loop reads CSVDFPRSNTEALS.

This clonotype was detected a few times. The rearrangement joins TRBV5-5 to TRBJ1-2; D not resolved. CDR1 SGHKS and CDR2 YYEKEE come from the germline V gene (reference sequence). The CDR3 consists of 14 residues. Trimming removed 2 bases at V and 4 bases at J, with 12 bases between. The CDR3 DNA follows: TGTGCCAGCAGCTTTCACGAACCAACCTATGGCTACACCTTC. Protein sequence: CASSFHEPTYGYTF.

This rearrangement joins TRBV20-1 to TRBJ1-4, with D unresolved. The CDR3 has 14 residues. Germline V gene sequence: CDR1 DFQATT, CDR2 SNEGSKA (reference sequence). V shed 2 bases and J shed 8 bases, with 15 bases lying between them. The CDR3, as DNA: TGCAGTGCTAGAAAACTGGGTAATGGCGAAAAACTGTTTTTT. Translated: CSARKLGNGEKLFF.

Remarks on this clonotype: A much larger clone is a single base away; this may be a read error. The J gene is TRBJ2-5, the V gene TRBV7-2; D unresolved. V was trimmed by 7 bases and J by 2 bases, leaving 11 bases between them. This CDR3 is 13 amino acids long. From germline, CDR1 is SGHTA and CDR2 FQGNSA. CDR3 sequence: CASNPNGQETQYF. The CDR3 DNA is TGTGCCAGCAACCCCAATGGACAAGAGACCCAGTACTTC.

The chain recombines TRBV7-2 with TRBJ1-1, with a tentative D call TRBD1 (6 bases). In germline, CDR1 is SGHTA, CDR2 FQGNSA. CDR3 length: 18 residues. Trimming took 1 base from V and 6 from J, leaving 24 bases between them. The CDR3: CASSLVFRGAGGLSEAFF. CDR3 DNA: TGTGCCAGCAGCTTAGTATTTCGGGGGGCGGGTGGTCTGTCTGAAGCTTTCTTT.

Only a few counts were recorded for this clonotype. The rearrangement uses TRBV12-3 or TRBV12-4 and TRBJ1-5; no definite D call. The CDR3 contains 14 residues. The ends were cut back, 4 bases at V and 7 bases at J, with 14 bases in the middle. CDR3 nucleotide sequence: TGTGCCAGCAGTTCAGCCGGTTATGGGCAGCCCCAGCATTTT. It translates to CASSSAGYGQPQHF.

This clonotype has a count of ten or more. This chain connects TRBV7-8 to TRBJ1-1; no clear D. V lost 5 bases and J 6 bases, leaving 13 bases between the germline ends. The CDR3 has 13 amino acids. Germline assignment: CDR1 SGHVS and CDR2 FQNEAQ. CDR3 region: CASSPGVTPEAFF. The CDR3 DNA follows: TGTGCCAGCAGCCCGGGAGTGACGCCTGAAGCTTTCTTT.

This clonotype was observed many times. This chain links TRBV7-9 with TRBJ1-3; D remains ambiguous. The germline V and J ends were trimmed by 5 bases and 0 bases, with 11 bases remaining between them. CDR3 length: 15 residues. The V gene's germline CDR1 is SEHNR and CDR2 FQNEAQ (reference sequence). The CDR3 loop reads CASSVMMSSGNTIYF. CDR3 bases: TGTGCCAGCAGCGTGATGATGAGCTCTGGAAACACCATATATTTT.

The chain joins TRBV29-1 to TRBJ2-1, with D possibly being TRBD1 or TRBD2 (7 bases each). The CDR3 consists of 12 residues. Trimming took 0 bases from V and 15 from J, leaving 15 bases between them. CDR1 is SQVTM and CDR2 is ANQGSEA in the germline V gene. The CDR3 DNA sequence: TGCAGCGTTGAAGATCCAGGGGGGGAAAGGTTCTTC. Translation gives CSVEDPGGERFF.

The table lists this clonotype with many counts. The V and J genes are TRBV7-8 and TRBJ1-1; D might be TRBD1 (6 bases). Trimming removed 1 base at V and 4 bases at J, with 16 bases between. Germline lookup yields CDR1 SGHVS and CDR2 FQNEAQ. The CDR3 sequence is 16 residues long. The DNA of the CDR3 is TGTGCCAGCAGCTTAGTGGGACCCACAGGGCGCACTGAAGCTTTCTTT. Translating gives CASSLVGPTGRTEAFF. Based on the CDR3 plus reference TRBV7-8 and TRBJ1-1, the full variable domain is GAGVSQSPRYKVAKRGQDVALRCDPISGHVSLFWYQQALGQGPEFLTYFQNEAQLDKSGLPSDRFFAERPEGSVSTLKIQRTQQEDSAVYLCASSLVGPTGRTEAFFGQGTRLTVV.

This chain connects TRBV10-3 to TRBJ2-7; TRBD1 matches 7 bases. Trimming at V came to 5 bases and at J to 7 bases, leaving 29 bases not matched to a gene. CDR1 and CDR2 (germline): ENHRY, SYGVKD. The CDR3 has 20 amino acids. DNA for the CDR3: TGTGCCATCAGTTATCCCTTAGCGACCGAAGGACAGGTTGTCCTACGAGAGCAGTACTTC. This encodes CAISYPLATEGQVVLREQYF.

The CDR3, as DNA: TGCAGTGCTAGAGATATCCGGCAGGGTGGCGGGGAGCTGTTTTTT. Translating gives CSARDIRQGGGELFF. This chain joins TRBV20-1 and TRBJ2-2; tentatively, D is TRBD1 (5 bases). Trimming shortened V by 0 bases and J by 7 bases, and 15 bases separated the two germline ends. This CDR3 has 15 residues. Germline V gives CDR1 DFQATT, CDR2 SNEGSKA (reference sequence).

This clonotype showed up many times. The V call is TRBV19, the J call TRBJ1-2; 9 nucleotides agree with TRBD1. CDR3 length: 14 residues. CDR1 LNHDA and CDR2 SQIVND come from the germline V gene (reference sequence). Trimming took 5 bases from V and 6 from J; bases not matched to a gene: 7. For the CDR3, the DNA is TGTGCCAGTAGTCTCACAGGGGGCAGGGATGGCTACACCTTC. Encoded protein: CASSLTGGRDGYTF. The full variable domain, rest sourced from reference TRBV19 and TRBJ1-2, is DGGITQSPKYLFRKEGQNVTLSCEQNLNHDAMYWYRQDPGQGLRLIYYSQIVNDFQKGDIAEGYSVSREKKESFPLTVTSAQKNPTAFYLCASSLTGGRDGYTFGSGTRLTVV.

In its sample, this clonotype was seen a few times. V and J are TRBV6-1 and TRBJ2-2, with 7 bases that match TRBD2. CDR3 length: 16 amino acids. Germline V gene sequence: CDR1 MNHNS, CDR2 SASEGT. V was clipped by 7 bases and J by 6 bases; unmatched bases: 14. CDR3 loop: CASTRYHGEGAGELFF. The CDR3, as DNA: TGTGCCAGCACCCGATACCACGGGGAGGGCGCCGGGGAGCTGTTTTTT.

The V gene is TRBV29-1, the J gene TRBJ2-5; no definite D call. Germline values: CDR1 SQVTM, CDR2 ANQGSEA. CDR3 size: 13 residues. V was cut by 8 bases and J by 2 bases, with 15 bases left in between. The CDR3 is CSWGYQEQETQYF. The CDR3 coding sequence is TGCAGCTGGGGATATCAGGAACAAGAGACCCAGTACTTC. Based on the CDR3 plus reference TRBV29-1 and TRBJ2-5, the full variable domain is SAVISQKPSRDICQRGTSLTIQCQVDSQVTMMFWYRQQPGQSLTLIATANQGSEATYESGFVIDKFPISRPNLTFSTLTVSNMSPEDSSIYLCSWGYQEQETQYFGPGTRLLVL.

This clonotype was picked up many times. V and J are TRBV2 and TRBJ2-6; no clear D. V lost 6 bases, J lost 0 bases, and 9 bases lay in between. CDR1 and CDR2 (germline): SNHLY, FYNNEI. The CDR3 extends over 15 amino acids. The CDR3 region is CASSPDRSGANVLTF. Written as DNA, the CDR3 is TGTGCCAGCAGCCCAGATCGCTCTGGGGCCAACGTCCTGACTTTC.

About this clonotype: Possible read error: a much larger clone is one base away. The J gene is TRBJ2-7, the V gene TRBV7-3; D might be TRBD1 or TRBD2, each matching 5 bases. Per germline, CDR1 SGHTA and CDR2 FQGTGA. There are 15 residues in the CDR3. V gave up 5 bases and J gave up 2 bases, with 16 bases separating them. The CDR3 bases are TGTGCCAGCAGCCCCGGTGGGACGGCCGCCTACGAGCAGTACTTC. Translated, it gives CASSPGGTAAYEQYF.

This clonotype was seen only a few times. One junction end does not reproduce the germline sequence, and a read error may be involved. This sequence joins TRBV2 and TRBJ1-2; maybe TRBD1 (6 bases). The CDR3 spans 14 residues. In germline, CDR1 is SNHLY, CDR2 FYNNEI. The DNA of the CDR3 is TGTGCCAGCAGAGAAGGGGGGTGGAACTATGGCTACACCTTC. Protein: CASREGGWNYGYTF.

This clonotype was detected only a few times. The CDR3 loop reads CASSYGPNLGSLGDTIYF. The CDR3 nucleotides are TGTGCCAGCAGTTACGGTCCGAATCTCGGGAGCCTAGGGGACACCATATATTTT. The gene calls are TRBV6-5 and TRBJ1-3; D may be TRBD1 (5 bases). This CDR3 has 18 residues. Germline V gene data show CDR1 as MNHEY and CDR2 as SVGAGI. Trimming removed 2 bases at V and 8 bases at J, with 25 bases between.

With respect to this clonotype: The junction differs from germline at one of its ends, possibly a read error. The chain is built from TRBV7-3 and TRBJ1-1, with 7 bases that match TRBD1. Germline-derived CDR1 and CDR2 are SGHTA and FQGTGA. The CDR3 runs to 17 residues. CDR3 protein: CASSPPSPRDRNTEAFF. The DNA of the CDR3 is TGCGCCAGCAGCCCCCCTTCCCCCCGGGACAGGAACACTGAAGCTTTCTTT.

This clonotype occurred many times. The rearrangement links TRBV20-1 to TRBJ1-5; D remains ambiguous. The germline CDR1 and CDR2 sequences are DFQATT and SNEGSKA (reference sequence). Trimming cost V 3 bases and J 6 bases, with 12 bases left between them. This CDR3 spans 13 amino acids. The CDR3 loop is CSASVDRIQPQHF. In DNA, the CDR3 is TGCAGTGCTAGTGTAGATAGGATTCAGCCCCAGCATTTT.

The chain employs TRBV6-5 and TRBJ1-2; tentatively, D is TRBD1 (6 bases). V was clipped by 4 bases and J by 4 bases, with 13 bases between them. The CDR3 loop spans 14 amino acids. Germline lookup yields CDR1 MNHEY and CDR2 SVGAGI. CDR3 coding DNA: TGTGCCAGCAGTTTCGGTCAGGGGATCTATGGCTACACCTTC. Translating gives CASSFGQGIYGYTF.

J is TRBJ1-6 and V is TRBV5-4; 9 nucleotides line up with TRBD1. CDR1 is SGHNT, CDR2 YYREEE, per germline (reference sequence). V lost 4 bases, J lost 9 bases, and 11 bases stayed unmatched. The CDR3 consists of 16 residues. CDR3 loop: CASSPRDRDRGSPLHF. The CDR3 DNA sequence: TGTGCCAGCAGCCCCCGGGACAGGGATCGAGGTTCACCCCTCCACTTT.

CDR3 sequence: CASRGTGENIQYF. In DNA, the CDR3 is TGTGCCAGCAGGGGGACAGGGGAAAACATTCAGTACTTC. This chain links TRBV12-3 or TRBV12-4 with TRBJ2-4, with 10 positions matching TRBD1. Losses at the gene ends were 6 bases for V and 5 bases for J; bases not matched to a gene: 1. The CDR3 has 13 amino acids.

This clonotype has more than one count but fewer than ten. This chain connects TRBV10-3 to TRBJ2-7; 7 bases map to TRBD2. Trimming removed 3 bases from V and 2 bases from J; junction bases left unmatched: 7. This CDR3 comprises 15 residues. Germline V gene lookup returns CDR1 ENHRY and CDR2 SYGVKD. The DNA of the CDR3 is TGTGCCATCAGTGAAGAACTAGCGAGGGCCTACGAGCAGTACTTC. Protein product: CAISEELARAYEQYF.